The 23 T cell receptor beta chains listed next were all sequenced from one sample in a study of cytomegalovirus exposure and HLA in healthy donors. The study ran its PCR with 60 Vbeta and 13 Jbeta primers. The protocol was immunoSEQ multiplex PCR, while the TCRdb copy is restricted to in-frame clones and leaves out a portion. Here the sample spans 150,000 or so clones, 75% being singletons. Source material: PBMCs. Every receptor here comes from a man younger than 35 in good health and CMV-seropositive.

The CDR3 DNA is TGTGCCTGGAGTCGAGACAGGGGAACGGGAGGGGCCAACGTCCTGACTTTC. Residues: CAWSRDRGTGGANVLTF. The chain has TRBV30 and TRBJ2-6; TRBD1 matches 8 bases. Germline loops: CDR1 GTSNPN, CDR2 SVGIG (reference sequence). Unmatched junction bases numbered 10, after V lost 2 bases and J lost 4 bases. This CDR3 region has 17 residues.

The chain employs TRBV10-2 and TRBJ2-7; the D gene is possibly TRBD2 (5 bases). The CDR3 is 13 residues long. The V end lost 7 bases, the J end lost 1 base, and 11 bases lay between the germline ends. The germline V gene has CDR1 WSHSY and CDR2 SAAADI. CDR3 in amino acids: CASNRGRSYEQYF. CDR3 nucleotide sequence: TGCGCCAGCAACAGAGGGCGTTCCTACGAGCAGTACTTC.

V usage is TRBV28 and J usage is TRBJ2-1; no reliable D call. The CDR3 loop spans 16 amino acids. Trimming took off 7 bases at V and 4 bases at J, with 20 bases between the two ends. In germline, CDR1 is MDHEN, CDR2 SYDVKM. The CDR3 DNA follows: TGTGCCAGCACTCCCACCGAGGCCAGCTTGTACAATGAGCAGTTCTTC. This gives the protein CASTPTEASLYNEQFF.

There are a few counts of this clone. The chain couples TRBV11-2 to TRBJ1-6; TRBD1 is a possible D gene (6 bases). Germline V gene data show CDR1 as SGHAT and CDR2 as FQNNGV. Trimming took 5 bases from V and 10 from J, leaving 15 bases between them. The CDR3 has 14 amino acids. The CDR3 DNA follows: TGTGCCAGCAGCGGGAGTTCAGGGGAATCACCCCTCCACTTT. Amino acids: CASSGSSGESPLHF.

This clone was recorded a few times. The gene calls are TRBV7-9 and TRBJ2-3; 10 positions match TRBD2. Germline CDR1 and CDR2: SEHNR and FQNEAQ (reference sequence). The ends lost 4 bases at V and 4 bases at J; junction bases unmatched: 8. The length of the CDR3 is 16 residues. Here the CDR3 reads CASSYLAGVGADTQYF. The CDR3 DNA reads TGTGCCAGCAGCTACCTAGCGGGAGTCGGAGCAGATACGCAGTATTTT.

With regard to this clone: The sample has other DNA sequences that encode this CDR3 too. The gene calls are TRBV6-1 and TRBJ2-7, with D hard to call. In germline, CDR1 is MNHNS, CDR2 SASEGT. The CDR3 consists of 12 residues. The germline V and J ends were trimmed by 6 bases and 5 bases, with 11 bases remaining between them. In nucleotides, the CDR3 is TGTGCCAGCAGGAGAGGTGTCCACGAGCAGTACTTC. Its protein is CASRRGVHEQYF.

This clone has more than one count but fewer than ten. This chain uses TRBV10-2 with TRBJ2-7, with 11 bases aligning to TRBD2. V gave up 1 base and J gave up 0 bases; unmatched junction bases: 2. This CDR3 contains 16 residues. The germline gives CDR1 WSHSY, CDR2 SAAADI. The chain's CDR3 is CASSEYTSGSSYEQYF. The CDR3 DNA follows: TGCGCCAGCAGTGAGTACACTAGCGGGAGCTCCTACGAGCAGTACTTC.

The V and J genes are TRBV2 and TRBJ1-1; the D is unclear. This CDR3 contains 13 residues. Germline CDR1 reads SNHLY; CDR2 reads FYNNEI. Trimming took off 7 bases at V and 1 base at J, with 10 bases between the two ends. CDR3 amino acids: CASTLGGNTEAFF. CDR3 nucleotides: TGTGCCAGCACCCTTGGAGGGAACACTGAAGCTTTCTTT.

V and J are TRBV21-1 and TRBJ2-7; the table's TRBD1 call for D was not verified on the DNA. TRBV21-1 is a recognized pseudogene. The CDR3 runs 16 residues. This CDR3 is CASSKDLWTANYEQYF. The CDR3 DNA reads as TGTGCCAGCAGCAAGGACCTATGGACAGCAAACTACGAGCAGTACTTC.

This clone was seen more than once but under ten times. This rearrangement joins TRBV7-3 to TRBJ2-2; 8 nucleotides match TRBD1. Germline CDR1 reads SGHTA; CDR2 reads FQGTGA. This CDR3 comprises 16 residues. V gave up 5 bases and J gave up 4 bases; unmatched junction bases: 9. The CDR3 loop reads CASSHRGQGVTGELFF. The CDR3 coding sequence is TGTGCCAGCAGCCATCGCGGACAGGGTGTCACCGGGGAGCTGTTTTTT.

Concerning this clone: A far larger clone lies a single base away; this is likely a read error. The chain combines TRBV5-4 with TRBJ2-7; D might be TRBD1 (6 bases). CDR3 length: 12 amino acids. Germline V gives CDR1 SGHNT, CDR2 YYREEE (reference sequence). V lost 1 base to trimming and J lost 4 bases, with 6 bases between them. CDR3 DNA sequence: TGTGCCAGCAGCTTGACAGGGTACGAGCAGTACTTC. Translated: CASSLTGYEQYF.

This clone was seen only a few times. The CDR3 sequence: CAWSVRRGAPGTGELFF. In nucleotides, the CDR3 is TGTGCCTGGAGTGTCCGACGGGGGGCGCCAGGCACCGGGGAGCTGTTTTTT. The rearrangement uses TRBV30 and TRBJ2-2; TRBD2 might be the D (7 bases). Germline CDR1 is GTSNPN and CDR2 is SVGIG (reference sequence). This CDR3 region has 17 residues. Trimming took off 0 bases at V and 4 bases at J, with 18 bases between the two ends.

J is TRBJ2-7 and V is TRBV5-1; 11 positions match TRBD1. Germline V gene lookup returns CDR1 SGHRS and CDR2 YFSETQ. V lost 0 bases, J lost 7 bases, and 12 bases stayed unmatched. The CDR3 totals 17 residues. The CDR3 region has the DNA TGCGCCAGCAGCTTGGGACGGACAGGGGGCACGGGGTGGGAGCAGTACTTC. As protein: CASSLGRTGGTGWEQYF.

The chain uses TRBV18 and TRBJ2-5; maybe TRBD2 (6 bases). The germline gives CDR1 KGHSH, CDR2 LQKENI. V gave up 2 bases and J gave up 4 bases, with 17 bases separating them. The CDR3 consists of 16 residues. The CDR3 protein is CASSPGGGATGETQYF. CDR3 DNA: TGTGCCAGCTCACCAGGAGGCGGGGCCACAGGAGAGACCCAGTACTTC. The full variable domain, its missing parts supplied by reference TRBV18 and TRBJ2-5, is NAGVMQNPRHLVRRRGQEARLRCSPMKGHSHVYWYRQLPEEGLKFMVYLQKENIIDESGMPKERFSAEFPKEGPSILRIQQVVRGDSAAYFCASSPGGGATGETQYFGPGTRLLVL.

The V and J genes are TRBV10-1 and TRBJ2-2, with D unresolved. Germline CDR1 and CDR2: WNHNN and SYGVQD (reference sequence). Trimming stripped 2 bases from V and 2 bases from J, with 9 bases between. The CDR3 length is 15 residues. CDR3 in amino acids: CASSEKRGNTGELFF. CDR3 in DNA: TGCGCCAGCAGTGAGAAACGCGGCAACACCGGGGAGCTGTTTTTT.

The chain carries TRBV28 and TRBJ1-4, with 9 bases lining up with TRBD1. The CDR3 extends over 15 amino acids. Germline assignment: CDR1 MDHEN and CDR2 SYDVKM. J was trimmed by 7 bases and V by 6 bases; bases with no gene match: 9. The DNA of the CDR3 is TGTGCCAGCAGGGGTGACAGGGGGAATATTGAAAAACTGTTTTTT. As protein: CASRGDRGNIEKLFF. The full variable domain, rest sourced from reference TRBV28 and TRBJ1-4, is DVKVTQSSRYLVKRTGEKVFLECVQDMDHENMFWYRQDPGLGLRLIYFSYDVKMKEKGDIPEGYSVSREKKERFSLILESASTNQTSMYLCASRGDRGNIEKLFFGSGTQLSVL.

This clone was recorded a few times. The rearrangement joins TRBV9 to TRBJ2-7, with 7 bases lining up with TRBD2. The trim removed 4 bases at V and 5 bases at J, leaving 12 bases unmatched. Per germline, CDR1 SGDLS and CDR2 YYNGEE. This CDR3 comprises 15 residues. CDR3 in amino acids: CASSRNGGSTNEQYF. CDR3 coding DNA: TGTGCCAGCAGCCGCAACGGCGGGAGCACGAACGAGCAGTACTTC.

This clone was counted only a few times. The chain joins TRBV29-1 to TRBJ2-3, with D unclear. The CDR3 runs 13 residues. Between the trimmed V and J ends, which lost 2 bases and 0 bases, there was a span of 6 bases. The germline gives CDR1 SQVTM, CDR2 ANQGSEA. This CDR3 reads CSVELVSTDTQYF. In DNA form, the CDR3 reads TGCAGCGTTGAACTAGTTAGCACAGATACGCAGTATTTT.

The V and J genes are TRBV13 and TRBJ1-1; TRBD1 matches 8 bases. V lost 5 bases and J lost 4; bases outside the gene matches: 6. CDR3 length equals 14 residues. In germline, CDR1 is PRHDT, CDR2 FYEKMQ (reference sequence). CDR3 sequence: CASSGRTGTTEAFF. The CDR3 nucleotides are TGTGCCAGCAGCGGCCGGACAGGGACCACTGAAGCTTTCTTT.

The gene calls are TRBV30 and TRBJ1-1; no firm D call. Germline CDR1 GTSNPN, CDR2 SVGIG (reference sequence). The CDR3 covers 14 residues. Trimming left V 0 bases short and J 3 bases short, with 11 bases between. CDR3 sequence (DNA): TGTGCCTGGAGTGTTAACTACTTCGACACTGAAGCTTTCTTT. It translates to CAWSVNYFDTEAFF.

As to this clone: Mismatch with germline at one junction end may stem from a read error. The chain employs TRBV9 and TRBJ1-2, with TRBD1 matching 7 bases. Germline V gene sequence: CDR1 SGDLS, CDR2 YYNGEE. This CDR3 has 10 residues. This CDR3 is CASSPRTGAF. CDR3 DNA sequence: TGTGCCAGCAGCCCCCGGACAGGCGCCTTC. Complete variable domain (other parts from reference TRBV9 and TRBJ1-2): DSGVTQTPKHLITATGQRVTLRCSPRSGDLSVYWYQQSLDQGLQFLIQYYNGEERAKGNILERFSAQQFPDLHSELNLSSLELGDSALYFCASSPRTGAFGSGTRLTVV.

The chain carries TRBV4-1 and TRBJ2-7; 8 nucleotides match TRBD1. The V gene end was trimmed by 3 bases and the J gene end by 0 bases; junction bases not matched to a gene: 4. CDR3 length: 15 amino acids. The germline V gene encodes CDR1 MGHRA and CDR2 YSYEKL. Written as DNA, the CDR3 is TGCGCCAGCAGCCAGGGACAGGCCACCTCCTACGAGCAGTACTTC. Its protein product is CASSQGQATSYEQYF.

V gene TRBV7-9 combines with J gene TRBJ2-1, with D tentatively TRBD2 (7 bases). Germline CDR1 is SEHNR and CDR2 is FQNEAQ (reference sequence). The germline V and J ends were trimmed by 11 bases and 9 bases, with 20 bases remaining between them. The CDR3 sequence is 13 residues long. CDR3 residues: CADSVGGGAEQFF. CDR3 in DNA: TGTGCCGACAGCGTGGGTGGGGGGGCTGAGCAGTTCTTC.